This TCR beta chain was sequenced for a study of pediatric ulcerative colitis. The repertoire was sequenced with immunoSEQ multiplex PCR; TCRdb's copy has only in-frame clones and lacks some. The repertoire consists of about 32,000 clones, with roughly 82% occurring once and the leading ten covering approximately 4.5%. Colonoscopy and blood draw happened at the same time. Trimming pared 0 bases from V and 3 bases from J, leaving 6 bases between. This CDR3 region has 13 residues. The V gene's germline CDR1 is MNHNY and CDR2 SVGAGI (reference sequence). V is TRBV6-6 and J is TRBJ2-7, with unresolved D. The sample taken for sequencing was blood. This TCR derives from a boy aged 5-17 years with severe ulcerative colitis. The chain's CDR3 is CASSYSQFYEQYF. The CDR3 DNA follows: TGTGCCAGCAGTTACTCCCAGTTCTACGAGCAGTACTTC.